The rows below give T cell receptor beta chains drawn from one sample of a study of blood T cell repertoires in COVID-19. Data came from immunoSEQ multiplex PCR; TCRdb stores just in-frame clones and leaves some out. The data contain about 55,000 clones, approximately 89% of them singletons. Sequenced material: peripheral blood. The receptors stem from a human donor in a cohort sampled during active COVID-19. CDR3s include the opening cysteine and the closing phenylalanine or tryptophan. D genes are given only for firm matches. Rows give clone size only sometimes, using once, few, many, or a class for an expanded clone.

j_call	clone_size	d_call	v_call	cdr3_nt	cdr3_aa
TRBJ2-6	NA	NA	TRBV18	TGTGCCAGCTCACCGGCAGAATTTAACGTCCTGACTTTC	CASSPAEFNVLTF
TRBJ2-1	NA	NA	TRBV10-1	TGCGCCAGCAGTGCAGGACTGATCTACAATGAGCAGTTCTTC	CASSAGLIYNEQFF
TRBJ2-1	NA	NA	TRBV18	TGTGCCAGCTCACCCCTCCTCAATGAGCAGTTCTTC	CASSPLLNEQFF
TRBJ1-1	NA	NA	TRBV28	TGTGCCAGCAGACTCGAGGTTGGAGTCACTGAAGCTTTCTTT	CASRLEVGVTEAFF
TRBJ1-1	NA	NA	TRBV6-2/TRBV6-3	TGTGCCAGCAGTTACAGCCCAGGGGTTTACACTGAAGCTTTCTTT	CASSYSPGVYTEAFF
TRBJ1-2	NA	TRBD1	TRBV28	TGTGCCAGCAGTCCCCCGGGACAGGGCGTCTATGGCTACACCTTC	CASSPPGQGVYGYTF
TRBJ1-4	NA	NA	TRBV7-2	TGTGCCAGCAGCCCTAACGGGGCTGGGGGGAGGGAAAAACTGTTTTTT	CASSPNGAGGREKLFF
TRBJ2-1	NA	NA	TRBV28	TGTGCCAGCAGCGGGGGTTCCTACAATAAGCAGTTCTTC	CASSGGSYNKQFF
TRBJ2-2	few	NA	TRBV19	TGTGCCAGTAGTATGAGGGGGTATACCGGGGAGCTGTTTTTT	CASSMRGYTGELFF
TRBJ2-3	NA	TRBD2	TRBV24-1	TGTGCCACCAGTGATACTAGCGGGAGAAGCACAGATACGCAGTATTTT	CATSDTSGRSTDTQYF
TRBJ2-7	NA	TRBD1	TRBV25-1	TGTGCCAGCAGTCTCCGCAGGGGGTCCTACGAGCAGTACTTC	CASSLRRGSYEQYF
TRBJ1-1	NA	NA	TRBV6-5	TGTGCCAGCAGTCGAATACCACGGGACACTGAAGCTTTCTTT	CASSRIPRDTEAFF
TRBJ1-2	once	TRBD1	TRBV5-1	TGCGCCAGCAGCTTGAAATCCGGCGGGACAGGGGATGGCTACACCTTC	CASSLKSGGTGDGYTF
TRBJ2-2	NA	NA	TRBV10-3	TGTGCCATCAGTGAACAGGGCACCGGGGAGCTGTTTTTT	CAISEQGTGELFF
TRBJ1-1	NA	NA	TRBV9	TGTGCCAGCAGCGTAGCAGTGAACACTGAAGCTTTCTTT	CASSVAVNTEAFF
TRBJ2-2	once	NA	TRBV29-1	TGCAGCGTTCCCGACCCCAGGGGAGTCCCCGGGGAGCTGTTTTTT	CSVPDPRGVPGELFF
TRBJ2-6	NA	NA	TRBV6-5	TGTGCCAGCACCCCCACAGGGCCGGCCAACGTCCTGACTTTC	CASTPTGPANVLTF
TRBJ1-2	NA	NA	TRBV4-1	TGCGCCAGCAGCCAAGGGACAGATTATGGCTACACCTTC	CASSQGTDYGYTF
TRBJ1-5	few	TRBD1	TRBV6-1	TGTGCCAGCAGTGAAATGGGGACAGGGTCAGGTCAGCCCCAGCATTTT	CASSEMGTGSGQPQHF
TRBJ1-1	NA	TRBD1	TRBV5-1	TGCGCCAGCAGCTTGGTCCCGACAGGGCGAAGCACTGAAGCTTTCTTT	CASSLVPTGRSTEAFF
TRBJ1-6	NA	TRBD1	TRBV15	TGTGCCACCAGCGTACGGGACAGGGGGATGGAGGATTCACCCCTCCACTTT	CATSVRDRGMEDSPLHF
TRBJ2-7	NA	NA	TRBV10-3	TGTGCCACCAGGGGTAGCAGTTTCTACGAGCAGTACTTC	CATRGSSFYEQYF
TRBJ1-2	NA	NA	TRBV6-4	TGTGCCAGCAGTGACTCGGGGCGTTCTAAAGGCTACACCTTC	CASSDSGRSKGYTF
TRBJ1-5	NA	NA	TRBV6-5	TGTGCCAGCGGGGCAGGGGTAGATCAGCCCCAGCATTTT	CASGAGVDQPQHF
TRBJ1-1	NA	NA	TRBV2	TGTGCCAGCAGCATAACACAGGGATTCTCTGAAGCTTTCTTT	CASSITQGFSEAFF
TRBJ2-3	NA	NA	TRBV2	TGTGCCAGCCATGGAAACAGGGTGCGAGGGTTAGCACACACGGATACGCAGTATTTT	CASHGNRVRGLAHTDTQYF
TRBJ2-7	NA	TRBD2	TRBV18	TGTGCCAGCTCACCAAACCTATCTAGCGGGAGGGCTGGAGAGCAGTACTTC	CASSPNLSSGRAGEQYF
TRBJ1-1	NA	NA	TRBV5-8	TGTGCCAGCAGCCACGGACAGACTATGAACACTGAAGCTTTCTTT	CASSHGQTMNTEAFF
TRBJ2-1	NA	TRBD2	TRBV4-1	TGCGCCAGCAGCCAAGCTGGGACTAGCGGGGACAATGAGCAGTTCTTC	CASSQAGTSGDNEQFF
TRBJ1-1	NA	NA	TRBV7-2	TGTGCCAGCAGCTCCAGTGGGGTCCGGGGAGCTTTCTTT	CASSSSGVRGAFF
TRBJ2-2	few	NA	TRBV14	TGTGCCAGCAGTCTTAGCCCGGTCGGCGGGGAGCTGTTTTTT	CASSLSPVGGELFF
TRBJ2-6	few	NA	TRBV11-2	TGTGCCAGCAGCTTAGGAGGGGGGGACTCTGGGGCCAACGTCCTGACTTTC	CASSLGGGDSGANVLTF
TRBJ2-3	NA	NA	TRBV6-5	TGTGCCAGCCTGGGACTCAACACAGATACGCAGTATTTT	CASLGLNTDTQYF
TRBJ2-2	NA	TRBD1	TRBV10-3	TGTGCCATCAGTGGTCAAGGGGGCGTGGTCACCGGGGAGCTGTTTTTT	CAISGQGGVVTGELFF